This is a list of T cell receptor beta chains from one sample in a study of blood T cell repertoires in COVID-19. Sequencing was performed with immunoSEQ multiplex PCR; in TCRdb, only in-frame clones are kept and a portion is missing. The sample consists of hundreds of thousands of clones, 75% to 85% of them appearing once. The sequencing sample was made of peripheral blood. These receptors were taken from a woman aged 50 to 60 with acute or convalescent COVID-19. The CDR3 runs from the conserved cysteine through the conserved F or W. The order of the fields is J gene, clone size, V gene, D gene, CDR3 protein, CDR3 DNA. D genes are given only for firm matches. Clone sizes are given selectively: once, few, many, or a class where the clone is expanded.

j_gene: TRBJ1-5
abundance: .
v_gene: TRBV30
d_gene: .
CDR3aa: CAWSGQGLNQPQHF
CDR3nt: TGTGCCTGGAGTGGTCAGGGCCTCAATCAGCCCCAGCATTTT

j_gene: TRBJ1-3
abundance: .
v_gene: TRBV4-3
d_gene: .
CDR3aa: CASSHDRLISGNTIYF
CDR3nt: TGCGCCAGCAGCCATGATCGACTGATCTCTGGAAACACCATATATTTT

j_gene: TRBJ2-7
abundance: .
v_gene: TRBV12-3/TRBV12-4
d_gene: .
CDR3aa: CASRLDSSYEQYF
CDR3nt: TGTGCCAGCAGACTGGACAGCTCCTACGAGCAGTACTTC

j_gene: TRBJ2-6
abundance: .
v_gene: TRBV9
d_gene: TRBD1
CDR3aa: CASSGYRDSGANVLTF
CDR3nt: TGTGCCAGCAGCGGATACCGGGACAGTGGGGCCAACGTCCTGACTTTC

j_gene: TRBJ2-5
abundance: .
v_gene: TRBV18
d_gene: .
CDR3aa: CASSPNQETQYF
CDR3nt: TGTGCCAGCTCACCCAATCAAGAGACCCAGTACTTC

j_gene: TRBJ2-3
abundance: .
v_gene: TRBV7-3
d_gene: TRBD2
CDR3aa: CASSPGAGVADTQYF
CDR3nt: TGTGCCAGCAGCCCGGGAGCGGGGGTGGCAGATACGCAGTATTTT

j_gene: TRBJ1-1
abundance: .
v_gene: TRBV20-1
d_gene: .
CDR3aa: CSALDPGRAFF
CDR3nt: TGCAGTGCTCTCGATCCCGGGAGGGCTTTCTTT

j_gene: TRBJ1-5
abundance: .
v_gene: TRBV10-3
d_gene: .
CDR3aa: CAISESTGGDQPQHF
CDR3nt: TGTGCCATCAGTGAGTCGACGGGTGGCGATCAGCCCCAGCATTTT

j_gene: TRBJ2-7
abundance: few
v_gene: TRBV11-1
d_gene: .
CDR3aa: CASSLVSGSYEQYF
CDR3nt: TGTGCCAGCAGCTTAGTGTCGGGGTCCTACGAGCAGTACTTC

j_gene: TRBJ1-3
abundance: .
v_gene: TRBV7-2
d_gene: .
CDR3aa: CASNNPSGGGGNTIYF
CDR3nt: TGTGCCAGCAACAACCCGTCGGGAGGGGGAGGAAACACCATATATTTT

j_gene: TRBJ1-2
abundance: .
v_gene: TRBV6-5
d_gene: TRBD1
CDR3aa: CASSPRDRYYGYTF
CDR3nt: TGTGCCAGCAGTCCCCGGGACAGATACTATGGCTACACCTTC

j_gene: TRBJ1-1
abundance: .
v_gene: TRBV27
d_gene: .
CDR3aa: CASSLSAQAEAFF
CDR3nt: TGTGCCAGCAGTTTATCGGCGCAGGCTGAAGCTTTCTTT

j_gene: TRBJ1-1
abundance: .
v_gene: TRBV6-2/TRBV6-3
d_gene: .
CDR3aa: CASSTQGGKNTEAFF
CDR3nt: TGTGCCAGCAGTACTCAGGGAGGGAAGAACACTGAAGCTTTCTTT

j_gene: TRBJ2-3
abundance: once
v_gene: TRBV4-2
d_gene: .
CDR3aa: CASSQGQAADTQYF
CDR3nt: TGTGCCAGCAGCCAAGGACAGGCGGCAGATACGCAGTATTTT

j_gene: TRBJ2-4
abundance: .
v_gene: TRBV7-2
d_gene: .
CDR3aa: CASSFITGTLAKNIQYF
CDR3nt: TGTGCCAGCAGCTTCATCACAGGGACCCTAGCCAAAAACATTCAGTACTTC

j_gene: TRBJ2-1
abundance: .
v_gene: TRBV19
d_gene: TRBD2
CDR3aa: CASRTSGTDEQFF
CDR3nt: TGTGCCAGCAGGACTAGCGGGACGGATGAGCAGTTCTTC

j_gene: TRBJ2-7
abundance: few
v_gene: TRBV11-2
d_gene: .
CDR3aa: CASSTPRRAGEQYF
CDR3nt: TGTGCCAGCAGCACCCCGAGGAGGGCTGGGGAGCAGTACTTC

j_gene: TRBJ2-7
abundance: .
v_gene: TRBV28
d_gene: TRBD1
CDR3aa: CASSIGQGSEQYF
CDR3nt: TGTGCCAGCAGCATAGGACAGGGAAGCGAGCAGTACTTC

j_gene: TRBJ2-5
abundance: once
v_gene: TRBV7-2
d_gene: TRBD1
CDR3aa: CASRSDRETQYF
CDR3nt: TGTGCCAGCCGCTCGGACAGGGAGACCCAGTACTTC

j_gene: TRBJ1-2
abundance: .
v_gene: TRBV5-5
d_gene: .
CDR3aa: CASSLEGPNYGYTF
CDR3nt: TGTGCCAGCAGCTTGGAGGGGCCTAACTATGGCTACACCTTC

j_gene: TRBJ1-6
abundance: once
v_gene: TRBV7-2
d_gene: .
CDR3aa: CASRTAGADSPLHF
CDR3nt: TGTGCCAGCAGGACAGCAGGGGCTGATTCACCCCTCCACTTT

j_gene: TRBJ2-7
abundance: .
v_gene: TRBV3-1/TRBV3-2
d_gene: TRBD2
CDR3aa: CASSQRGELDEQYF
CDR3nt: TGTGCCAGCAGCCAACGGGGGGAGTTAGACGAGCAGTACTTC

j_gene: TRBJ2-2
abundance: .
v_gene: TRBV6-5
d_gene: TRBD2
CDR3aa: CASNPSGSGELFF
CDR3nt: TGTGCCAGCAATCCTAGCGGGAGTGGGGAGCTGTTTTTT

j_gene: TRBJ1-2
abundance: once
v_gene: TRBV3-1/TRBV3-2
d_gene: TRBD1
CDR3aa: CASSPGAGGYGYTF
CDR3nt: TGTGCCAGCAGCCCGGGGGCAGGGGGCTATGGCTACACCTTC